This TCR beta chain originates from a study of early T cells in non-severe SARS-CoV-2 infection. At the level of the study: Chains from this unsorted whole-blood bulk RNA could not be paired. Notes on the study in general: Matching results from VDJdb favored anti-spike CD8 responses, leaving private and CD4 specificities undetected.

This clonotype was found many times. Its antigen is unknown. Each single cDNA molecule received a unique molecular identifier. TCRdb ran MiXCR on the 5' RACE reads and lists one entry per CDR3 protein. Of approximately 97,000 distinct CDR3 sequences in the sample, approximately 11% were seen once. V was trimmed by 10 bases and J by 0 bases, leaving 11 bases between them. This CDR3 has 14 residues. Germline values: CDR1 SGHRS, CDR2 YFSETQ. The sample was whole blood, taken at baseline. J is TRBJ2-6 and V is TRBV5-1; no definite D call. This TCR was recovered from an adult who was a healthcare worker with PCR-confirmed SARS-CoV-2 infection or an uninfected control (not recorded which). The CDR3 DNA is TGCGCCTCGAAGGTTAGCTCTGGGGCCAACGTCCTGACTTTC. Protein: CASKVSSGANVLTF.